This TCR beta chain was sequenced in a study of cytomegalovirus exposure and HLA in healthy donors. The PCR ran on 60 Vbeta and 13 Jbeta primers. As handled by the study authors: Later work found 65 million to 100 million unique TCR beta chains, with 9.5 million to 12 million shared. Sequencing used immunoSEQ multiplex PCR; TCRdb keeps in-frame clones, though not all of them. V, J and clone size reflect that table, while D and trimming were determined from the DNA. Among under 110,000 clones listed, roughly 71% were seen once. The sample holds a few counts of this clone. Its antigen is currently unknown. General observations from the study: Generally TCR sequences proved uncommon, though certain public TCRs appeared in numerous donors. Roughly uniform sequencing depth across donors was assumed, possibly incorrectly.

The receptor's source is a male donor in good health and CMV-seropositive. Sequenced sample: PBMCs.

In DNA form, the CDR3 reads TGTGCCAGCAGCCAAGTGGACAGGGGGCGCAGCAATCAGCCCCAGCATTTT. Protein product: CASSQVDRGRSNQPQHF. J is TRBJ1-5 and V is TRBV4-2, with 11 bases fitting TRBD1. After removal of 1 base from V and 1 base from J, the junction contained 3 bases not matched to a gene. The CDR3 consists of 17 residues. The germline CDR1 and CDR2 sequences are LGHNA and YNFKEQ.